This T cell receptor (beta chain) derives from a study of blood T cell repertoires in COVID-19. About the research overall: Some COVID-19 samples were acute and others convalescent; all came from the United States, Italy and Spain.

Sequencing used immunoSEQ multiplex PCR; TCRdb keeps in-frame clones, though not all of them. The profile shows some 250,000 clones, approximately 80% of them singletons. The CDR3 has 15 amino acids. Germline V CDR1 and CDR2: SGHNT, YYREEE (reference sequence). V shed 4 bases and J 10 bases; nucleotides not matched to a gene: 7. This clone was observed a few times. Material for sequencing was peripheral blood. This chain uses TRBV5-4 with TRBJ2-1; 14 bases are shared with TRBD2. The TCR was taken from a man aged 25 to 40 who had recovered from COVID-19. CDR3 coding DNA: TGTGCCAGCAGCCCCAGAGGACTAGCGGGGGGAGAGCAGTTCTTC. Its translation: CASSPRGLAGGEQFF.